Below, 26 T cell receptor beta chains from the same sample are listed, as sequenced in a study of PD-1 blockade in classical Hodgkin lymphoma. Brentuximab vedotin exposure varied, and every patient relapsed after autologous stem cell transplantation. The method was immunoSEQ multiplex PCR; TCRdb's version includes in-frame clones alone and lacks a portion of them. This table holds about 21,000 clones, 74% found once. The sequenced sample was peripheral blood mononuclear cells (PBMCs), obtained at baseline. The receptors were sampled from a human donor with classical Hodgkin lymphoma.

A few counts support this clone. The chain uses TRBV4-1 and TRBJ2-5; D not resolved. Germline CDR1 reads MGHRA; CDR2 reads YSYEKL. The CDR3 contains 14 residues. V lost 1 base, J lost 1 base, and 7 bases lay in between. DNA for the CDR3: TGCGCCAGCAGCCAAGGGCTATTCCAAGAGACCCAGTACTTC. Translated, it gives CASSQGLFQETQYF.

This chain joins TRBV13 and TRBJ2-3, with D perhaps matching TRBD2 (5 bases). Germline V gene lookup returns CDR1 PRHDT and CDR2 FYEKMQ (reference sequence). This CDR3 contains 17 residues. V gave up 5 bases and J gave up 1 base, with 19 bases separating them. In nucleotides, the CDR3 is TGTGCCAGCAGCATAGCCTTCTACCCCGGGGGCACAGATACGCAGTATTTT. Translation: CASSIAFYPGGTDTQYF.

The chain is built from TRBV6-4 and TRBJ2-6; 14 nucleotides agree with TRBD2. This CDR3 is 15 amino acids long. Germline loops: CDR1 MRHNA, CDR2 SNTAGT. With 8 bases clipped from V and 3 bases from J, the junction kept 0 bases outside the gene matches. This CDR3 reads CASGTSGSGANVLTF. The CDR3 DNA reads TGTGCCAGCGGGACTAGCGGGAGTGGGGCCAACGTCCTGACTTTC.

The V call is TRBV5-1, the J call TRBJ2-7, with D perhaps TRBD2 (7 bases). V was clipped by 0 bases and J by 4 bases, with 23 bases between them. Per the germline V gene, CDR1 is SGHRS and CDR2 is YFSETQ. The length of the CDR3 is 18 residues. CDR3 residues: CASSLGIWVTGGGYEQYF. DNA for the CDR3: TGCGCCAGCAGCTTGGGGATCTGGGTTACGGGGGGCGGTTACGAGCAGTACTTC.

This clone is labeled medium-sized. The chain joins TRBV7-6 to TRBJ1-2, with TRBD1 as a possible D gene (6 bases). There are 15 residues in the CDR3. The germline gives CDR1 SGHVS, CDR2 FNYEAQ. The V end was cut by 1 base, the J end by 3 bases, with 12 bases between. The CDR3 spells CASSLGAGVDYGYTF. The CDR3 coding sequence is TGTGCCAGCAGCTTAGGTGCAGGGGTGGACTATGGCTACACCTTC.

The V call is TRBV4-3, the J call TRBJ2-2; D may be TRBD1 (5 bases). The CDR3 is made up of 14 amino acids. Germline values: CDR1 LGHNA, CDR2 YSLEER. V was cut by 1 base and J by 4 bases, with 7 bases left in between. For the CDR3, the DNA is TGCGCCAGCAGCCAAGGGGGCGGCACCGGGGAGCTGTTTTTT. As protein: CASSQGGGTGELFF.

The chain has TRBV4-1 and TRBJ1-1; D call uncertain. This CDR3 has 16 residues. Trimming pared 2 bases from V and 6 bases from J, leaving 19 bases between. Germline V CDR1 and CDR2: MGHRA, YSYEKL. The DNA of the CDR3 is TGCGCCAGCAGCCAATTAATCGGTGCGGGGTACTCTGAAGCTTTCTTT. Translating it yields CASSQLIGAGYSEAFF.

The chain recombines TRBV6-1 with TRBJ1-2, with 7 nucleotides matching TRBD1. V shed 9 bases, J shed 3 bases, and the junction held 7 bases outside the gene matches. The CDR3 totals 13 residues. From germline, CDR1 is MNHNS and CDR2 SASEGT. The CDR3 is CASVTGQDYGYTF. CDR3 nucleotide sequence: TGTGCCAGTGTGACAGGGCAGGACTATGGCTACACCTTC.

V is TRBV4-3 and J is TRBJ2-7; D gene uncertain. The germline CDR1 and CDR2 sequences are LGHNA and YSLEER. V lost 0 bases and J lost 0, with 9 bases in between. The CDR3 is 15 amino acids. The CDR3 is CASSQDPRHSYEQYF. Here the CDR3 DNA reads TGCGCCAGCAGCCAAGACCCCAGGCACTCCTACGAGCAGTACTTC.

This chain uses TRBV27 with TRBJ2-7; possibly TRBD1 for D (6 bases). This CDR3 has 17 residues. The germline V and J ends were trimmed by 4 bases and 0 bases, with 19 bases remaining between them. Per the germline V gene, CDR1 is MNHEY and CDR2 is SMNVEV (reference sequence). The CDR3 region has the DNA TGTGCCAGCAGTTCAGATACCCGACAGGATCTCTCCTACGAGCAGTACTTC. Amino acid sequence: CASSSDTRQDLSYEQYF.

This chain joins TRBV4-1 and TRBJ2-7; D is ambiguous. The CDR3 has 16 residues. Germline V gene data show CDR1 as MGHRA and CDR2 as YSYEKL. The germline V and J ends were trimmed by 0 bases and 2 bases, with 14 bases remaining between them. DNA for the CDR3: TGCGCCAGCAGCCAAGAAGCCACAGCCGATCCCTACGAGCAGTACTTC. Encoded protein: CASSQEATADPYEQYF.

The chain employs TRBV19 and TRBJ1-2; D not certain. V was pared by 7 bases and J by 7 bases, with 22 bases between. The CDR3 runs to 15 residues. CDR1 LNHDA and CDR2 SQIVND come from the germline V gene (reference sequence). CDR3 in amino acids: CASTPLDPSHSGYTF. The CDR3 DNA follows: TGTGCCAGTACCCCCCTCGACCCATCGCATTCTGGCTACACCTTC.

The J gene is TRBJ2-3, the V gene TRBV18, with D uncertain. CDR1 is KGHSH, CDR2 LQKENI, per germline. Trimming pared 6 bases from V and 5 bases from J, leaving 12 bases between. CDR3 length: 13 amino acids. CDR3 region: CASSPNVGDTQYF. CDR3 DNA: TGTGCCAGCTCCCCAAATGTTGGAGATACGCAGTATTTT.

The chain recombines TRBV28 with TRBJ2-5; TRBD1 agrees at 7 bases. This CDR3 is built from 15 residues. Germline V CDR1 and CDR2: MDHEN, SYDVKM. V gave up 6 bases and J gave up 5 bases; unmatched junction bases: 12. The CDR3 reads CASSPRDRVGETQYF. The CDR3 bases are TGTGCCAGCAGCCCCCGCGACAGGGTTGGGGAGACCCAGTACTTC.

This clone was counted only a few times. The chain joins TRBV4-3 to TRBJ2-3, with a weak D call TRBD2 (5 bases). V lost 1 base, J lost 4 bases, and 12 bases lay in between. CDR1 is LGHNA, CDR2 YSLEER, per germline. The CDR3 runs to 15 residues. As DNA, the CDR3 is TGCGCCAGCAGCCAAGTTTCGGCGGGTGCAGATACGCAGTATTTT. This gives the protein CASSQVSAGADTQYF.

The rearrangement uses TRBV4-1 and TRBJ2-1; 11 bases are shared with TRBD2. The CDR3 totals 16 residues. Losses at the gene ends were 0 bases for V and 6 bases for J; bases not matched to a gene: 4. CDR1 and CDR2 from the germline V gene are MGHRA and YSYEKL. Here the CDR3 DNA reads TGCGCCAGCAGCCAAGATAGCGGGGGGGCCTCCAATGAGCAGTTCTTC. It yields the protein CASSQDSGGASNEQFF.

This chain joins TRBV9 and TRBJ2-7, with 8 bases aligning to TRBD1. CDR1 and CDR2 from the germline V gene are SGDLS and YYNGEE. This CDR3 is built from 15 residues. V gave up 4 bases and J gave up 6 bases; unmatched junction bases: 12. The CDR3 reads CASSPSWTGPGEQYF. For the CDR3, the DNA is TGTGCCAGCAGCCCCTCCTGGACAGGGCCGGGCGAGCAGTACTTC.

The chain joins TRBV19 to TRBJ2-1; 10 bases are a match to TRBD2. J was trimmed by 0 bases and V by 1 base; bases with no gene match: 6. Germline V gene data show CDR1 as LNHDA and CDR2 as SQIVND (reference sequence). This CDR3 has 18 residues. Here the CDR3 DNA reads TGTGCCAGTAGTATAGTTCCTAGCGGGGGTCGCTCCTACAATGAGCAGTTCTTC. It is translated as CASSIVPSGGRSYNEQFF.

V gene TRBV6-1 combines with J gene TRBJ2-3; D remains unclear. Trimming took off 7 bases at V and 2 bases at J, with 13 bases between the two ends. The CDR3 contains 14 residues. The germline CDR1 and CDR2 sequences are MNHNS and SASEGT. DNA of the CDR3: TGTGCCAGCATCCGACACGTACTCACAGATACGCAGTATTTT. Protein product: CASIRHVLTDTQYF.

The chain carries TRBV9 and TRBJ1-6; D may be TRBD1 (6 bases). V lost 3 bases and J lost 5, with 9 bases in between. Germline CDR1 reads SGDLS; CDR2 reads YYNGEE. The CDR3 runs 14 residues. This CDR3 is CASSATGDNSPLHF. CDR3 sequence (DNA): TGTGCCAGCAGCGCGACAGGAGATAATTCACCCCTCCACTTT. The whole variable domain, remainder taken from reference TRBV9 and TRBJ1-6, is DSGVTQTPKHLITATGQRVTLRCSPRSGDLSVYWYQQSLDQGLQFLIQYYNGEERAKGNILERFSAQQFPDLHSELNLSSLELGDSALYFCASSATGDNSPLHFGNGTRLTVT.

The chain links TRBV11-2 to TRBJ1-2; no clear D. Germline V CDR1 and CDR2: SGHAT, FQNNGV. V lost 1 base and J lost 4, with 7 bases in between. This CDR3 region has 13 residues. The chain's CDR3 is CASSLGRSYGYTF. The CDR3 coding sequence is TGTGCCAGCAGCTTAGGGCGGTCCTATGGCTACACCTTC.

The gene calls are TRBV11-2 and TRBJ2-7; possibly TRBD2 for D (5 bases). Per the germline V gene, CDR1 is SGHAT and CDR2 is FQNNGV. This CDR3 spans 14 amino acids. V was pared by 7 bases and J by 1 base, with 14 bases between. CDR3 residues: CASTFRGTSYEQYF. The DNA for the CDR3 is TGTGCCAGCACCTTCCGGGGAACTTCCTACGAGCAGTACTTC.

This clone was observed once. The rearrangement joins TRBV19 to TRBJ1-2, with TRBD1 identical over 8 bases. J lost 6 bases, V lost 4 bases, and 7 bases had no gene match. The CDR3 runs to 14 residues. CDR1 and CDR2 from the germline V gene are LNHDA and SQIVND (reference sequence). The CDR3 spells CASSTGTGSHGYTF. The CDR3 DNA reads as TGTGCCAGTAGTACCGGGACAGGATCCCATGGCTACACCTTC.

The chain is built from TRBV6-1 and TRBJ2-2, with 10 bases lining up with TRBD2. CDR3 length equals 16 residues. V was clipped by 3 bases and J by 7 bases; unmatched bases: 8. Germline CDR1 is MNHNS and CDR2 is SASEGT. The chain's CDR3 is CASSEWLAGEVGELFF. CDR3 nucleotide sequence: TGTGCCAGCAGTGAGTGGCTAGCGGGAGAGGTCGGGGAGCTGTTTTTT.

The table lists this clone with a count of one. The V and J genes are TRBV19 and TRBJ2-3; D possibly matches TRBD1 or TRBD2 (6 bases each). Germline lookup yields CDR1 LNHDA and CDR2 SQIVND (reference sequence). This CDR3 is 12 amino acids long. The V and J ends lost 3 bases and 6 bases respectively, with 7 bases between them. CDR3 in amino acids: CASSMGGDTQYF. In DNA, the CDR3 is TGTGCCAGTAGTATGGGGGGCGATACGCAGTATTTT.

This rearrangement joins TRBV5-1 to TRBJ2-5; 8 bases map to TRBD2. The CDR3 sequence is 14 residues long. The germline V gene encodes CDR1 SGHRS and CDR2 YFSETQ. The trim removed 0 bases at V and 4 bases at J, leaving 2 bases unmatched. The CDR3 loop reads CASSLAGRGETQYF. For the CDR3, the DNA is TGCGCCAGCAGCTTGGCCGGGAGGGGAGAGACCCAGTACTTC.